The 10 T cell receptor beta chains in this list originate from one sample, sequenced in a study of beta chain features in type 1 diabetes. General study results and limits: Type 1 diabetes patients showed a moderate but significant shortening of TCRB CDR3s in all four CD4+ subsets.

The isolated RNA, all of it, was reverse transcribed, so expressed TCRB transcripts were what got sequenced. Assay used: immunoSEQ multiplex PCR; TCRdb lists only in-frame clones, some missing. In the table there are about 660,000 clones, more than 13% of which are singletons. These receptors' targets are unknown. Sequencing used naive CD4+ T cells from blood. The source is a man between 18 and 35 years old with type 1 diabetes.

This clone was observed a single time. The rearrangement joins TRBV5-1 to TRBJ2-5; 8 bases fit TRBD1. V lost 5 bases and J lost 4; bases outside the gene matches: 7. This CDR3 has 14 residues. The germline CDR1 and CDR2 sequences are SGHRS and YFSETQ. The CDR3 loop reads CASRTTGGRETQYF. As DNA, the CDR3 is TGCGCCAGCAGGACAACAGGGGGAAGAGAGACCCAGTACTTC.

CDR3 nucleotide sequence: TGCGCCAGCAGCTTGGGGGTGACACTATCTCAAGAGACCCAGTACTTC. Protein: CASSLGVTLSQETQYF. The chain recombines TRBV5-1 with TRBJ2-5; D is unclear. Looked up from germline, CDR1 is SGHRS and CDR2 is YFSETQ. CDR3 length equals 16 residues. V lost 0 bases to trimming and J lost 2 bases, with 14 bases between them.

V usage is TRBV5-6 and J usage is TRBJ2-7; TRBD1 is a possible D gene (5 bases). Deletions cut 4 bases from V and 2 bases from J, with 13 bases between. There are 14 residues in the CDR3. CDR1 and CDR2 from the germline V gene are SGHDT and YYEEEE. The CDR3 nucleotides read TGTGCCAGCAGCCTGGACACCGAACCCTACGAGCAGTACTTC. This codes for CASSLDTEPYEQYF.

The V call is TRBV6-5, the J call TRBJ2-1; D ambiguous. Germline CDR1 is MNHEY and CDR2 is SVGAGI. CDR3 length: 12 amino acids. V was pared by 4 bases and J by 7 bases, with 8 bases between. The CDR3 DNA reads as TGTGCCAGCAGTTGGGAAGGAAATGAGCAGTTCTTC. It encodes CASSWEGNEQFF.

In this sample, this clone turned up a few times. The chain is built from TRBV7-2 and TRBJ1-4; D possibly corresponds to TRBD1 (6 bases). CDR3 length equals 15 residues. V was trimmed by 5 bases and J by 8 bases, leaving 18 bases between them. Germline CDR1 SGHTA, CDR2 FQGNSA. The CDR3 spells CASSASQGHGEKLFF. The DNA for the CDR3 is TGTGCCAGCAGCGCTAGTCAGGGGCATGGGGAAAAACTGTTTTTT.

This clone was detected only a few times. The V and J genes are TRBV2 and TRBJ1-1; D not certain. This CDR3 comprises 10 residues. V shed 8 bases and J shed 12 bases, with 13 bases lying between them. Germline V gives CDR1 SNHLY, CDR2 FYNNEI. The CDR3 DNA is TGTGCCAGCTCATCTTCGTCCCCTTTCTTT. Its protein product is CASSSSSPFF.

The chain recombines TRBV30 with TRBJ2-5; 9 bases agree with TRBD1. CDR1 is GTSNPN, CDR2 SVGIG, per germline (reference sequence). The length of the CDR3 is 15 residues. Trimming at V came to 2 bases and at J to 5 bases, leaving 9 bases not matched to a gene. CDR3 nucleotides: TGTGCCTGGAGTCGCGGACAGGGGCGCCCGGAGACCCAGTACTTC. Translation: CAWSRGQGRPETQYF.

This clone has only one observation. The chain carries TRBV25-1 and TRBJ2-3; the match to TRBD2 covers 10 bases. V lost 3 bases to trimming and J lost 7 bases; unmatched junction nucleotides: 4. Germline V gene lookup returns CDR1 MGHDK and CDR2 SYGVNS. The CDR3 totals 14 residues. This chain's CDR3 is CASSDLAGGNTQYF. The CDR3 nucleotides read TGTGCCAGCAGTGATTTAGCGGGGGGAAATACGCAGTATTTT.

The rearrangement uses TRBV7-9 and TRBJ2-3, with TRBD2 as a possible D gene (6 bases). CDR3 length: 16 residues. V gave up 5 bases and J gave up 3 bases, with 18 bases separating them. Per germline, CDR1 SEHNR and CDR2 FQNEAQ (reference sequence). This chain's CDR3 is CASSPQTGGITDTQYF. DNA for the CDR3: TGTGCCAGCAGCCCTCAGACCGGGGGTATAACAGATACGCAGTATTTT. The variable domain in full, completed from reference TRBV7-9 and TRBJ2-3, reads DTGVSQNPRHKITKRGQNVTFRCDPISEHNRLYWYRQTLGQGPEFLTYFQNEAQLEKSRLLSDRFSAERPKGSFSTLEIQRTEQGDSAMYLCASSPQTGGITDTQYFGPGTRLTVL.

This clone has more than one count but fewer than ten. The chain carries TRBV5-1 and TRBJ1-2; TRBD1 is a possible D gene (6 bases). Germline-derived CDR1 and CDR2 are SGHRS and YFSETQ. This CDR3 has 16 residues. Trimming removed 2 bases at V and 5 bases at J, with 19 bases between. The CDR3 reads CASSLPSPGQRYGYTF. CDR3 bases: TGCGCCAGCAGCTTACCATCCCCAGGACAGCGATATGGCTACACCTTC.